This T cell receptor beta chain emerged from a study of response to subunit inactivated influenza vaccine. This clonotype was seen many times. Via MiXCR, TCRdb re-called the RT-PCR reads, giving one row per CDR3 protein. The sample has about 540,000 distinct CDR3 sequences, approximately 22% seen once. The V and J ends lost 7 bases and 0 bases, in that order; junction bases with no gene match: 6. This CDR3 has 15 residues. Germline CDR1 reads SGHTA; CDR2 reads FQGNSA. These data were also filed under a second study, of T cells expressing NK-cell markers. That paper notes: The cDNA for TCR beta came from 5'RACE template switching with UMIs. Eight donors were sequenced, of whom seven were HCMV-seropositive, while the remaining one was HCMV-seronegative. Dominant NKG2C+ clonotypes in a handful of donors made up about 1.0-8% of CD8+ T cells.

Sequences were derived from CD4+ T cells sorted from PBMCs, sampled 11 to 12 days after vaccination. This clonotype was obtained from a man aged 50-60 years who received an inactivated influenza vaccine. The chain couples TRBV7-2 to TRBJ2-1; 7 bases line up with TRBD1. The CDR3 bases are TGTGCCAGCACCAGACGGGACAGCTCCTACAATGAGCAGTTCTTC. Protein product: CASTRRDSSYNEQFF. The whole variable domain, remainder taken from reference TRBV7-2 and TRBJ2-1, is GAGVSQSPSNKVTEKGKDVELRCDPISGHTALYWYRQSLGQGLEFLIYFQGNSAPDKSGLPSDRFSAERTGGSVSTLTIQRTQQEDSAVYLCASTRRDSSYNEQFFGPGTRLTVL.